These 22 T cell receptor beta chains were sequenced from one sample in a study of STAT5B mutations in CD4+ large granular lymphocyte leukemia. TCRdb's copy holds only in-frame clones and misses some; the assay was immunoSEQ multiplex PCR. The profile covers 35,000 or so clones, with approximately 89% appearing a single time and approximately 0.94% taken by the ten largest. Specimen: CD4+ T cells from blood buffy coats. Receptors originate from a human donor in good health.

J is TRBJ1-2 and V is TRBV9; 11 bases line up with TRBD1. The CDR3 length is 15 residues. V lost 3 bases to trimming and J lost 8 bases; unmatched junction nucleotides: 9. Per the germline V gene, CDR1 is SGDLS and CDR2 is YYNGEE. CDR3 region: CASSASGTGGGGYTF. The CDR3 DNA follows: TGTGCCAGCAGCGCCTCCGGGACAGGGGGAGGCGGCTACACCTTC.

The chain joins TRBV4-1 to TRBJ1-6; weak D call: TRBD1 (5 bases). The CDR3 sequence is 16 residues long. The V gene's germline CDR1 is MGHRA and CDR2 YSYEKL. The ends were cut back, 1 base at V and 8 bases at J, with 15 bases in the middle. The CDR3 region is CASSQVRAGRDSPLHF. Written as DNA, the CDR3 is TGCGCCAGCAGCCAAGTCAGGGCAGGGAGAGATTCACCCCTCCACTTT.

The chain has TRBV2 and TRBJ2-1; D not certain. Trimming removed 7 bases at V and 2 bases at J, with 9 bases between. Germline V gives CDR1 SNHLY, CDR2 FYNNEI. The CDR3 covers 13 residues. The DNA for the CDR3 is TGTGCCAGCAATGAGCGAACCTACAATGAGCAGTTCTTC. Amino acid sequence: CASNERTYNEQFF.

V usage is TRBV7-2 and J usage is TRBJ2-7; D is ambiguous. Trimming removed 2 bases at V and 5 bases at J, with 10 bases between. Germline V gene data show CDR1 as SGHTA and CDR2 as FQGNSA. This CDR3 is 13 amino acids long. CDR3: CASSLYLRDEQYF. In DNA, the CDR3 is TGTGCCAGCAGCTTATATCTTCGGGACGAGCAGTACTTC. The full variable domain, with the rest looked up from reference TRBV7-2 and TRBJ2-7, is GAGVSQSPSNKVTEKGKDVELRCDPISGHTALYWYRQSLGQGLEFLIYFQGNSAPDKSGLPSDRFSAERTGGSVSTLTIQRTQQEDSAVYLCASSLYLRDEQYFGPGTRLTVT.

This chain uses TRBV10-3 with TRBJ2-5, with 13 nucleotides matching TRBD2. V shed 2 bases, J shed 2 bases, and the junction held 2 bases outside the gene matches. Germline V gene data show CDR1 as ENHRY and CDR2 as SYGVKD. This CDR3 is 16 amino acids long. In DNA, the CDR3 is TGTGCCATCAGTGAGCAGACTAGCGGGAGGCAAGAGACCCAGTACTTC. Its protein is CAISEQTSGRQETQYF.

The chain joins TRBV5-6 to TRBJ2-5; 11 nucleotides agree with TRBD2. The end of the DNA aligns better with TRBJ2-7, so the J call may be wrong. In germline, CDR1 is SGHDT, CDR2 YYEEEE. The CDR3 totals 17 residues. The DNA for the CDR3 is TGTGCCAGCAGCTCCCTTTTGGGGGTAGCGGGAGGGTACGAGCAGTACTTC. Its protein is CASSSLLGVAGGYEQYF.

The V call is TRBV29-1, the J call TRBJ1-2; D is uncertain. V was cut by 5 bases and J by 2 bases, with 12 bases left in between. Germline assignment: CDR1 SQVTM and CDR2 ANQGSEA. The CDR3 is made up of 13 amino acids. CDR3 bases: TGCAGCGTTCCCCAGCAGGAGAACTATGGCTACACCTTC. It translates to CSVPQQENYGYTF. Full variable domain (outside the CDR3, taken from reference TRBV29-1 and TRBJ1-2): SAVISQKPSRDICQRGTSLTIQCQVDSQVTMMFWYRQQPGQSLTLIATANQGSEATYESGFVIDKFPISRPNLTFSTLTVSNMSPEDSSIYLCSVPQQENYGYTFGSGTRLTVV.

In nucleotides, the CDR3 is TGTGCCAGCAGCCAGACCAAGAGGCATGAGCAGTTCTTC. Protein: CASSQTKRHEQFF. The chain employs TRBV7-6 and TRBJ2-1; D unclear. The CDR3 is 13 residues long. Trimming removed 5 bases at V and 8 bases at J, with 13 bases between. Germline-derived CDR1 and CDR2 are SGHVS and FNYEAQ.

The chain carries TRBV13 and TRBJ1-6, with D possibly being TRBD1 (6 bases). Germline CDR1 and CDR2: PRHDT and FYEKMQ (reference sequence). The ends were cut back, 2 bases at V and 12 bases at J, with 17 bases in the middle. The CDR3 covers 15 residues. CDR3 DNA sequence: TGTGCCAGCAGCTTAACAGGGACAATACATGAACCCCTCCACTTT. Translation: CASSLTGTIHEPLHF.

V and J are TRBV27 and TRBJ1-2; D possibly corresponds to TRBD1 (5 bases). Germline CDR1 MNHEY, CDR2 SMNVEV (reference sequence). This CDR3 spans 16 amino acids. The ends were cut back, 9 bases at V and 5 bases at J, with 25 bases in the middle. In DNA, the CDR3 is TGTGCCAGTTCGAGAGGGCGGGCAGGGAGACAATATGGCTACACCTTC. Protein product: CASSRGRAGRQYGYTF.

This chain joins TRBV23-1 and TRBJ2-1, with D unresolved. TRBV23-1 is an ORF, and what it does is uncertain. CDR3 length: 10 residues. The V end lost 11 bases, the J end lost 9 bases, and 11 bases lay between the germline ends. The DNA for the CDR3 is TGCGCCGGGAAGGCCGGTGAGCAGTTCTTC. It is translated as CAGKAGEQFF.

V is TRBV9 and J is TRBJ2-7; D ambiguous. The germline V and J ends were trimmed by 0 bases and 9 bases, with 28 bases remaining between them. Germline CDR1 and CDR2: SGDLS and YYNGEE. The CDR3 is 18 residues long. CDR3 DNA: TGTGCCAGCAGCGTAGAAAGTGGCAGGAGTCAAGTTGGGCCCACGCAGTACTTC. Translated: CASSVESGRSQVGPTQYF.

The chain uses TRBV9 and TRBJ2-5, with 11 bases that match TRBD2. Germline V gene data show CDR1 as SGDLS and CDR2 as YYNGEE. Trimming at V came to 3 bases and at J to 5 bases, leaving 9 bases not matched to a gene. There are 16 residues in the CDR3. The CDR3 sequence is CASSALTSGVLETQYF. The CDR3 bases are TGTGCCAGCAGCGCCCTGACTAGCGGGGTATTGGAGACCCAGTACTTC. Complete variable domain (other parts from reference TRBV9 and TRBJ2-5): DSGVTQTPKHLITATGQRVTLRCSPRSGDLSVYWYQQSLDQGLQFLIQYYNGEERAKGNILERFSAQQFPDLHSELNLSSLELGDSALYFCASSALTSGVLETQYFGPGTRLLVL.

CDR3: CASSLARTRGLNTEAFF. As DNA, the CDR3 is TGTGCCAGCAGCTTAGCAAGGACCCGGGGGCTGAACACTGAAGCTTTCTTT. This sequence joins TRBV7-8 and TRBJ1-1, with a possible D match to TRBD1 (6 bases). Trimming removed 0 bases from V and 0 bases from J, with 14 bases in between. CDR1 is SGHVS, CDR2 FQNEAQ, per germline. The CDR3 contains 17 residues.

The chain employs TRBV6-1 and TRBJ1-3; tentatively, D is TRBD1 (5 bases). The CDR3 is 16 residues long. Trimming took off 2 bases at V and 9 bases at J, with 20 bases between the two ends. Germline V gene sequence: CDR1 MNHNS, CDR2 SASEGT. The CDR3: CASSEISGAPASTIYF. CDR3 sequence (DNA): TGTGCCAGCAGTGAAATTAGCGGGGCCCCGGCCAGCACCATATATTTT.

This chain connects TRBV11-3 to TRBJ2-1; D remains unclear. The CDR3 has 13 residues. The ends were cut back, 1 base at V and 5 bases at J, with 6 bases in the middle. Germline V gives CDR1 SGHNT, CDR2 YENEEA. The DNA for the CDR3 is TGTGCCAGCAGCTTAGGCCCAAACAATGAGCAGTTCTTC. This gives the protein CASSLGPNNEQFF.

The chain joins TRBV5-6 to TRBJ2-1; the match to TRBD1 covers 8 bases. V shed 5 bases and J 7 bases; nucleotides not matched to a gene: 11. Germline V CDR1 and CDR2: SGHDT, YYEEEE. The CDR3 covers 15 residues. CDR3 loop: CASRTDREEKNEQFF. The CDR3, as DNA: TGTGCCAGCAGAACGGACAGGGAAGAGAAGAATGAGCAGTTCTTC.

V usage is TRBV7-9 and J usage is TRBJ1-5; D unclear. The germline V gene encodes CDR1 SEHNR and CDR2 FQNEAQ (reference sequence). Trimming shortened V by 1 base and J by 10 bases, and 8 bases separated the two germline ends. The CDR3 length is 12 residues. The CDR3 DNA is TGTGCCAGCAGCTTAGGATACGAACCCCAGCATTTT. Protein product: CASSLGYEPQHF.

This clone came up a few times. This sequence joins TRBV7-9 and TRBJ2-7, with D perhaps matching TRBD2 (5 bases). This CDR3 contains 14 residues. The germline gives CDR1 SEHNR, CDR2 FQNEAQ (reference sequence). With 1 base removed from V and 3 bases from J, the gap between germline ends came to 10 bases. The CDR3 DNA is TGTGCCAGCAGCTTAGTGACGGGAAGCTACGAGCAGTACTTC. It yields the protein CASSLVTGSYEQYF. Together with reference TRBV7-9 and TRBJ2-7, the CDR3 gives the full variable domain: DTGVSQNPRHKITKRGQNVTFRCDPISEHNRLYWYRQTLGQGPEFLTYFQNEAQLEKSRLLSDRFSAERPKGSFSTLEIQRTEQGDSAMYLCASSLVTGSYEQYFGPGTRLTVT.

The chain couples TRBV5-1 to TRBJ1-6, with D possibly matching TRBD1 (5 bases). This CDR3 is 13 amino acids long. Trimming took 2 bases from V and 14 from J, leaving 14 bases between them. Germline loops: CDR1 SGHRS, CDR2 YFSETQ. The CDR3 coding sequence is TGCGCCAGCAGCTTACGGGGCGATGAGGCCCTCCACTTT. Translated: CASSLRGDEALHF.

The chain has TRBV11-3 and TRBJ2-3, with 9 nucleotides matching TRBD2. This CDR3 region has 15 residues. The germline V gene encodes CDR1 SGHNT and CDR2 YENEEA. Trimming removed 3 bases from V and 2 bases from J; junction bases left unmatched: 3. The CDR3 spells CASSFGGRVTDTQYF. DNA of the CDR3: TGTGCCAGCAGCTTTGGCGGGAGGGTCACAGATACGCAGTATTTT.

The chain links TRBV5-6 to TRBJ1-2; a possible D gene is TRBD1 (6 bases). The germline V gene has CDR1 SGHDT and CDR2 YYEEEE. This CDR3 has 16 amino acids. With 0 bases removed from V and 1 base from J, the gap between germline ends came to 13 bases. The CDR3 here is CASSLDSGAHNYGYTF. CDR3 nucleotide sequence: TGTGCCAGCAGCTTGGATTCGGGGGCACATAACTATGGCTACACCTTC.